Presented here are 8 T cell receptor beta chains from one specimen sequenced in a study of cytomegalovirus exposure and HLA in healthy donors. The PCR ran on 60 Vbeta and 13 Jbeta primers. Clones were sequenced by immunoSEQ multiplex PCR, and TCRdb holds only the in-frame ones, with some missing. Among under 250,000 clones listed, approximately 88% were seen once. The sequencing input was PBMCs. The receptors stem from a boy aged 2 to 9 in good health and CMV-seronegative.

The chain carries TRBV9 and TRBJ1-4; no definite D call. V was shortened by 0 bases and J by 5 bases, with 8 bases between the two germline ends. Germline CDR1 and CDR2: SGDLS and YYNGEE. The CDR3 length is 14 residues. Here the CDR3 reads CASSVAGSNEKLFF. The CDR3, as DNA: TGTGCCAGCAGCGTAGCTGGTAGCAATGAAAAACTGTTTTTT.

For the CDR3, the DNA is TGCGCCAGCAGCCAAGGGGCAAACAGTCCTAACTATGGCTACACCTTC. As protein: CASSQGANSPNYGYTF. V is TRBV4-1 and J is TRBJ1-2; D is uncertain. This CDR3 comprises 16 residues. Germline V gene data show CDR1 as MGHRA and CDR2 as YSYEKL. Trimming stripped 1 base from V and 0 bases from J, with 12 bases between.

This clone appeared a single time. V usage is TRBV5-6 and J usage is TRBJ2-1, with a weak D call TRBD2 (6 bases). The germline gives CDR1 SGHDT, CDR2 YYEEEE. The CDR3 extends over 15 amino acids. The V end was cut by 1 base, the J end by 2 bases, with 10 bases between. The CDR3 region has the DNA TGTGCCAGCAGCTTGATAGGCGGGACCTACAATGAGCAGTTCTTC. Protein product: CASSLIGGTYNEQFF.

This clone was detected once. This rearrangement joins TRBV30 to TRBJ2-4; 8 positions agree with TRBD2. Looked up from germline, CDR1 is GTSNPN and CDR2 is SVGIG (reference sequence). V dropped 2 bases and J dropped 1; count of bases not matched to a gene: 4. The CDR3 covers 15 residues. The CDR3 here is CAWSSGSLAKNIQYF. The CDR3 coding sequence is TGTGCCTGGAGTAGCGGGAGTCTCGCCAAAAACATTCAGTACTTC.

This clone was seen only once. The CDR3 here is CASSMPRVPYEQYF. DNA of the CDR3: TGTGCCAGTAGTATGCCCCGGGTCCCCTACGAGCAGTACTTC. V is TRBV19 and J is TRBJ2-7; unclear D gene. In germline, CDR1 is LNHDA, CDR2 SQIVND (reference sequence). This CDR3 is 14 amino acids long. V was shortened by 3 bases and J by 2 bases, with 11 bases between the two germline ends.

CDR3 loop: CASSLSRGTGHYEQYF. CDR3 nucleotide sequence: TGTGCCAGCAGCTTAAGTCGGGGGACAGGGCACTACGAGCAGTACTTC. J is TRBJ2-7 and V is TRBV11-2, with 9 bases identical to TRBD1. Trimming at V came to 2 bases and at J to 3 bases, leaving 8 bases not matched to a gene. The CDR3 extends over 16 amino acids. Looked up from germline, CDR1 is SGHAT and CDR2 is FQNNGV.

The CDR3 sequence is CASSEGGNYYGYTF. CDR3 DNA sequence: TGTGCCAGCTCAGAGGGGGGGAATTACTATGGCTACACCTTC. The V call is TRBV18, the J call TRBJ1-2; TRBD1 is a possible D gene (6 bases). The CDR3 is made up of 14 amino acids. Germline V lookup: CDR1 KGHSH, CDR2 LQKENI. V dropped 5 bases and J dropped 3 bases, with 13 bases sitting between them.

This clone appeared a few times. This rearrangement joins TRBV5-6 to TRBJ2-7, with D possibly TRBD1 on 5 matching bases. Per germline, CDR1 SGHDT and CDR2 YYEEEE. The V and J ends lost 0 bases and 2 bases respectively, with 9 bases between them. The CDR3 loop spans 14 amino acids. CDR3 coding DNA: TGTGCCAGCAGCTTGGGGGGCTCTACCTACGAGCAGTACTTC. Its protein is CASSLGGSTYEQYF.